This record looks at one T cell receptor beta chain sequence and its context. Its specific antigen is unknown. No much larger clone is present one base from it, and per-base qualities are unavailable. Including the terminal cysteine and phenylalanine, the CDR3 comprises 14 residues. The DNA shown is the 42-base CDR3, in frame from base 1. The immunoSEQ Assay, a bias-controlled multiplex PCR, was used to amplify TCRbeta CDR3 regions from genomic DNA. Turning to the authors' computational methods: Within the assay, amplification of reference gene primers was used to estimate how many nucleated cells each sample contained. Sequence reads were collapsed and filtered to measure the absolute abundance of every unique TCRbeta CDR3 rearrangement. For each sample, productive Simpson clonality was calculated as the square root of Simpson's diversity index over productive rearrangements. Sourced from immuneACCESS, this table was stored by TCRdb with only in-frame sequences that have V and J called. A share of the clones is absent; for the studies checked, an unresolved V gene accounts for under half, and the remainder has no known explanation. D and trimming come from the DNA, and the V and J calls and clone size come from that table. The sample table lists approximately 350,000 clones, roughly 89% of them with a count of one. Less than 3.5% of the sample comes from the top ten.

The sample comes from a study of blood T cell repertoires in COVID-19 (dated by TCRdb to 2018 to 2021). The study in broad terms: Samples covering the acute and convalescent phases of COVID-19 were provided by collaborators in the United States, Italy and Spain. The material from the prospective study consisted of cDNA or gDNA derived from T cells, B-cell-depleted T cells, or PBMCs. Subjects who had been exposed to COVID-19, were actively infected with it, or had recovered from it provided the deeply sampled blood TCRbeta repertoires that made up the dataset. The repertoires were released in a freely available public database meant as a resource for research on the immune response to SARS-CoV-2. The samples were drawn from two sources: the first 160 participants of the ongoing ImmuneRACE study, and 950 to 1,500 subjects contributed by 6 global collaborators. The sample metadata nearly always contained a de-identified subject ID, COVID-19 status, age in years and sex. Where HLA class I and class II types were available, the types were taken from metadata supplied by the sample provider, not from assay-based typing. Overall study results and their limits: How much clinical and demographic metadata was included differed by source and by participant, and the metadata was provided uncurated.

Another Seattle source contributed samples from volunteer blood donors who had recovered from COVID-19. Collaborating institutions collected whole blood in K2EDTA tubes following their own protocols. For TCRbeta analysis, collaborators shipped samples as frozen whole blood, isolated PBMCs, or DNA extracted from either of those sample types. The sample taken for sequencing was peripheral blood. This sequence was found in a woman aged 18 to 35 who had recovered from COVID-19. The chain links TRBV7-5 with TRBJ2-3; the table's TRBD2 call for D was not verified on the DNA. TRBV7-5 is given as a pseudogene. CDR3 sequence: CARKPGGQTDTQYF. The base sequence is TGTGCCAGAAAACCGGGAGGTCAGACAGATACGCAGTATTTT.